This note documents a single T cell receptor (beta chain) sequence. The target antigen is unknown. Sequence at one end of the junction differs from germline and may be a read error. This sample stems from a study of T cell responses to AZD1222 COVID-19 vaccine. Study overall: Pooled samples include second doses given at about 4 or 12 weeks. Overall study results and limits: The number of AZD1222 recipients seropositive at baseline was only 6 or 7.

The data were produced by immunoSEQ multiplex PCR, yet TCRdb's version contains in-frame clones alone and is incomplete. The sample shows some 80,000 clones, about 90% of them seen only once. CDR3 length equals 15 residues. Looked up from germline, CDR1 is SSHAT and CDR2 is FNYEAQ (reference sequence). J is TRBJ2-1 and V is TRBV7-7, with TRBD2 matching over 14 bases. This material consisted of peripheral blood, taken on day 0 of AZD1222 vaccination. The receptor comes from an adult in good health. The CDR3 spells CASSRTSGGYNEQFF. The CDR3 DNA sequence: TGTGCTAGCAGCCGGACTAGCGGGGGGTACAATGAGCAGTTCTTC.